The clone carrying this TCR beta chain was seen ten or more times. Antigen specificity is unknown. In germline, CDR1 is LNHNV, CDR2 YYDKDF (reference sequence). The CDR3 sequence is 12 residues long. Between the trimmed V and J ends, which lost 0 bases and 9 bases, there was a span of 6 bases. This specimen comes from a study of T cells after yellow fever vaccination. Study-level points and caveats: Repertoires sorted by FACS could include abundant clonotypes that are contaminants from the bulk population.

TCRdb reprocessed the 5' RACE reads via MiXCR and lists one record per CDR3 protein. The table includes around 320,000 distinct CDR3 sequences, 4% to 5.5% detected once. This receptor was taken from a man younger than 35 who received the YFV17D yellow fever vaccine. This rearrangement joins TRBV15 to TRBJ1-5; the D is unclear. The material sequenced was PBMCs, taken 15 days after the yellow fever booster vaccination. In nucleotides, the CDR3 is TGTGCCACCAGCAGAGATCTTCCGCCCCAGCATTTT. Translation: CATSRDLPPQHF.